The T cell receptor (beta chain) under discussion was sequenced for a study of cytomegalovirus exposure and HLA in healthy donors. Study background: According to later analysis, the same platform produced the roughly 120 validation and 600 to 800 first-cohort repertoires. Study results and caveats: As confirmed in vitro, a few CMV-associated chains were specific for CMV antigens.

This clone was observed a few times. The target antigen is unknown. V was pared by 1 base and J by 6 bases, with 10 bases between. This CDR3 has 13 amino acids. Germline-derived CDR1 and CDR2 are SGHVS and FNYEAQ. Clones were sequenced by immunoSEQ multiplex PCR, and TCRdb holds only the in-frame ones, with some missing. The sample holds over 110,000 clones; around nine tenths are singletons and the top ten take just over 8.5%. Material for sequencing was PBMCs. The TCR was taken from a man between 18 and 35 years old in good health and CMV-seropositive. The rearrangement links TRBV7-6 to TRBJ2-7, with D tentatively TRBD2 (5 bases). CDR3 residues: CASSLERVGEQYF. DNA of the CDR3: TGTGCCAGCAGCTTAGAGAGGGTGGGCGAGCAGTACTTC.